This T cell receptor beta chain was found in a study of blood T cells in healthy people across ages. Note on this clonotype: Its specificity is unknown.

With 8 bases clipped from V and 10 bases from J, the junction kept 8 bases outside the gene matches. Germline CDR1 is MDHEN and CDR2 is SYDVKM. The CDR3 extends over 12 amino acids. Overall study findings and caveats: In the absence of known donor CMV status, changes in expanded clonotypes were possibly confounded.

Using a J-beta primer mix together with a sample-barcoded 5' primer, a second PCR was run for roughly 7 to 11 cycles. MiXCR, applied by TCRdb to the 5' RACE reads, yields one record per CDR3 protein. The sample lists about 900,000 distinct CDR3 sequences, 60% to 80% occurring once. The chain links TRBV28 to TRBJ2-1; TRBD1 matches at 7 bases. Material: blood. The sequence was collected from a man aged 30-40 years in good health. CDR3 sequence reads: CASATGSREQFF. DNA of the CDR3: TGTGCCAGCGCGACAGGGTCTCGAGAGCAGTTCTTC.